This TCR beta chain was documented in a study of cytomegalovirus exposure and HLA in healthy donors. The PCR ran on 60 Vbeta and 13 Jbeta primers. The protocol was immunoSEQ multiplex PCR, while the TCRdb copy is restricted to in-frame clones and leaves out a portion. This sample has about 140,000 clones, with roughly 77% found just once. CDR1 is SGHNT, CDR2 YYREEE, per germline (reference sequence). The CDR3 consists of 16 residues. Trimming removed 1 base from V and 3 bases from J; junction bases left unmatched: 10. Sequenced material: PBMCs. The chain carries TRBV5-4 and TRBJ2-7, with 7 nucleotides matching TRBD1. The receptor comes from a man aged 40-50 years in good health and CMV-seronegative. The CDR3 loop is CASSLLGYRGSYEQYF. The DNA for the CDR3 is TGTGCCAGCAGCTTGCTAGGGTACAGGGGAAGCTACGAGCAGTACTTC.